The 9 T cell receptor beta chains below were found in one sample sequenced in a study of blood T cell repertoires in COVID-19. TCRdb's copy holds only in-frame clones and misses some; the assay was immunoSEQ multiplex PCR. The sample has some 200,000 clones, more than 80% seen once. The source material was PBMCs or T cells enriched from blood (not recorded which). The source is a man aged 40-49 years who had recovered from COVID-19.

A single count supports this clone. This chain links TRBV7-9 with TRBJ2-7, with 11 bases matching TRBD1. J gave up 3 bases and V 4 bases, and 2 bases lay outside the gene matches. The germline V gene has CDR1 SEHNR and CDR2 FQNEAQ (reference sequence). The CDR3 is made up of 14 amino acids. The CDR3 DNA is TGTGCCAGCAGCTCCGGGACAGGGGGCTACGAGCAGTACTTC. This translates into CASSSGTGGYEQYF.

V gene TRBV5-1 combines with J gene TRBJ2-5; a possible D gene is TRBD1 (6 bases). CDR1 SGHRS and CDR2 YFSETQ come from the germline V gene. Trimming pared 4 bases from V and 5 bases from J, leaving 18 bases between. The CDR3 consists of 15 residues. The CDR3 reads CASSGGAGRVETQYF. The CDR3 nucleotides read TGCGCCAGCAGCGGGGGCGCAGGGCGGGTGGAGACCCAGTACTTC.

This clone came up many times. The chain couples TRBV15 to TRBJ1-2; D may be TRBD1 (5 bases). Germline V lookup: CDR1 LNHNV, CDR2 YYDKDF (reference sequence). Trimming took off 0 bases at V and 4 bases at J, with 9 bases between the two ends. CDR3 length: 14 amino acids. The CDR3 DNA is TGTGCCACCAGCAGAGAGGGGCGTATCTATGGCTACACCTTC. Encoded protein: CATSREGRIYGYTF.

The chain combines TRBV27 with TRBJ2-6, with D possibly matching TRBD2 (5 bases). This CDR3 comprises 17 residues. The ends were cut back, 0 bases at V and 1 base at J, with 10 bases in the middle. Germline lookup yields CDR1 MNHEY and CDR2 SMNVEV (reference sequence). The CDR3 region has the DNA TGTGCCAGCAGTTTATCGTTTCGGGGATCTGGGGCCAACGTCCTGACTTTC. As protein: CASSLSFRGSGANVLTF.

The chain couples TRBV9 to TRBJ2-3, with D perhaps matching TRBD2 (6 bases). CDR1 is SGDLS, CDR2 YYNGEE, per germline. This CDR3 is 14 amino acids long. V dropped 6 bases and J dropped 6 bases, with 17 bases sitting between them. For the CDR3, the DNA is TGTGCCAGCAACCGGGAGAGCCCCGCGGATACGCAGTATTTT. It specifies CASNRESPADTQYF.

The chain recombines TRBV2 with TRBJ1-1; D is undetermined. The CDR3 contains 14 residues. Germline V CDR1 and CDR2: SNHLY, FYNNEI. V was pared by 6 bases and J by 1 base, with 12 bases between. The CDR3 DNA follows: TGTGCCAGCAGAGAGGAGGCCGGGAACACTGAAGCTTTCTTT. Its translation is CASREEAGNTEAFF.

This clone was seen only a few times. The chain joins TRBV5-1 to TRBJ2-7, with D maybe TRBD2 (5 bases). The germline V and J ends were trimmed by 5 bases and 5 bases, with 20 bases remaining between them. The length of the CDR3 is 15 residues. Germline V gene sequence: CDR1 SGHRS, CDR2 YFSETQ. CDR3: CASSLGRTPGNEQYF. The CDR3 DNA reads as TGCGCCAGCAGTTTAGGACGGACCCCCGGGAACGAGCAGTACTTC.

This clone was detected a few times. The V and J genes are TRBV19 and TRBJ1-1; 7 bases are a match to TRBD1. The CDR3 length is 15 residues. V gave up 3 bases and J gave up 1 base; unmatched junction bases: 5. Germline V gives CDR1 LNHDA, CDR2 SQIVND (reference sequence). The CDR3 DNA reads TGTGCCAGTAGTATCCTTGACAGGGAGAACACTGAAGCTTTCTTT. It translates to CASSILDRENTEAFF.

This clone was recorded a few times. This chain joins TRBV9 and TRBJ1-2; a weak D match, TRBD1 (6 bases). The CDR3 has 14 amino acids. The V end was cut by 6 bases, the J end by 2 bases, with 14 bases between. Germline V lookup: CDR1 SGDLS, CDR2 YYNGEE. In DNA form, the CDR3 reads TGTGCCAGCACCCGTAACCAGGGGAACTATGGCTACACCTTC. Its protein product is CASTRNQGNYGYTF.